A single T cell receptor (beta chain) is shown here with its context. Germline and junction disagree at one end, which may indicate a read error. The entry originates in a study of CD8 T cells in Susac syndrome. cDNA came from approximately 0.5 to 1 ug RNA primed by random hexamers. TCRdb redid the calling of the immunoSEQ multiplex PCR reads with MiXCR, one entry per CDR3 protein. The data contain tens of thousands of distinct CDR3 sequences, over 85% of them singletons. The source material was CD8+ T cells from PBMCs. The receptor was isolated from a human donor in good health.

The CDR3 nucleotides read TGTGCCACCAGCAGTCAACCAGGGCCTCGAAATCAGCCCCGGCATTTT. It encodes CATSSQPGPRNQPRHF. The chain has TRBV15 and TRBJ1-5; D may be TRBD1 (5 bases). The CDR3 is 16 residues long. Germline V CDR1 and CDR2: LNHNV, YYDKDF (reference sequence).